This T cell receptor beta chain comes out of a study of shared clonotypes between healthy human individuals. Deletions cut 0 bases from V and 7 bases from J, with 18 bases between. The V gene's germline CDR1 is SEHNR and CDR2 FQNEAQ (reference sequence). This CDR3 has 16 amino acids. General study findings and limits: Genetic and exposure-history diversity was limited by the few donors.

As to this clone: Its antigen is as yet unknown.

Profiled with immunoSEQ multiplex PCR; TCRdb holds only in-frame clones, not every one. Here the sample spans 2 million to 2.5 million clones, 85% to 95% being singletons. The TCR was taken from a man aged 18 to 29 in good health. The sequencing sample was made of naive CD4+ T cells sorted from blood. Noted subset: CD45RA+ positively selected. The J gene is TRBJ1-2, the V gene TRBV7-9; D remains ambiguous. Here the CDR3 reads CASSLATGVVGSGYTF. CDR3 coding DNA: TGTGCCAGCAGCTTAGCAACTGGGGTGGTGGGAAGTGGCTACACCTTC.